This TCR beta chain was identified in a study of blood T cells in healthy people across ages. The length of the CDR3 is 15 residues. Trimming removed 7 bases from V and 0 bases from J, with 14 bases in between. CDR1 and CDR2 (germline): SGHNT, YENEEA. PCR was performed a second time for about 7 to 11 cycles using a sample-barcoded 5' primer and a J-beta primer mix. TCRdb passed the 5' RACE reads through MiXCR, listing each CDR3 protein once. Here the sample spans roughly 900,000 distinct CDR3 sequences, approximately 49% being singletons. This clonotype occurred many times. Its antigen is currently unknown. Study results and limitations: The long-lived group displayed more naive CD4+ cells, plus higher diversity, than the aged donors did.

This TCR derives from a man younger than 45 in good health. Sequencing used blood. The rearrangement links TRBV11-3 to TRBJ2-3, with D maybe TRBD1 (6 bases). The CDR3 sequence: CASTLAGASTDTQYF. CDR3 coding DNA: TGTGCCAGCACCCTGGCAGGGGCGAGCACAGATACGCAGTATTTT.